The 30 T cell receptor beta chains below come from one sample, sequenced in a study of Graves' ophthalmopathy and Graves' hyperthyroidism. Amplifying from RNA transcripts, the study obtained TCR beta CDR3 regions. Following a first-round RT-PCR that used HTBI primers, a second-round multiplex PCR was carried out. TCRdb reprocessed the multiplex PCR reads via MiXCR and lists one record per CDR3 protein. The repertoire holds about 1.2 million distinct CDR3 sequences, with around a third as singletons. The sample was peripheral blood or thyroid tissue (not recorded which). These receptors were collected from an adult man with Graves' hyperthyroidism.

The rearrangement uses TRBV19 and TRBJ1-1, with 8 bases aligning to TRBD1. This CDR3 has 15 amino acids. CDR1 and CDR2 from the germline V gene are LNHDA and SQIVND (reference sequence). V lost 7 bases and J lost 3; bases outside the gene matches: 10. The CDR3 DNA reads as TGTGCCAGTAATGAACAGGGGGTTCTGGACACTGAAGCTTTCTTT. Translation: CASNEQGVLDTEAFF.

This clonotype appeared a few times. The CDR3 nucleotides read TGTGCCAGCAACCGGGACATCGTTAGAAATTCACCCCTCCACTTT. As protein: CASNRDIVRNSPLHF. The chain couples TRBV10-3 to TRBJ1-6; D possibly corresponds to TRBD1 (6 bases). The V gene's germline CDR1 is ENHRY and CDR2 SYGVKD. The germline V and J ends were trimmed by 10 bases and 7 bases, with 20 bases remaining between them. The CDR3 extends over 15 amino acids.

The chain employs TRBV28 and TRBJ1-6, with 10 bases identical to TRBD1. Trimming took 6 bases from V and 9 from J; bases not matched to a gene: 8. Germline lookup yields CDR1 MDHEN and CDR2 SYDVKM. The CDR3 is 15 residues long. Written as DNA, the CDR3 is TGTGCCAGCAGGCCGGGCGGGACAGGGGTTTCACCCCTCCACTTT. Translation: CASRPGGTGVSPLHF.

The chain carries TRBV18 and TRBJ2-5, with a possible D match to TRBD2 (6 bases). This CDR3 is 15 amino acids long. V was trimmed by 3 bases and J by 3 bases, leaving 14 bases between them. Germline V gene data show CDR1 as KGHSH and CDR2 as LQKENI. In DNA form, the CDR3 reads TGTGCCAGCTCACCCCAGGGAGGAGCCGAAGAGACCCAGTACTTC. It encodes CASSPQGGAEETQYF.

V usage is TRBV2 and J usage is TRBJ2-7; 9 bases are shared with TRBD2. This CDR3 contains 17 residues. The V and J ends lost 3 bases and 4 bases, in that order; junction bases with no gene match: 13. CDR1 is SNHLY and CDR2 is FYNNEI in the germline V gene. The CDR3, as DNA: TGTGCCAGCAGTGACCCTTTAATAGCGGGAGCGTTTTACGAGCAGTACTTC. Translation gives CASSDPLIAGAFYEQYF.

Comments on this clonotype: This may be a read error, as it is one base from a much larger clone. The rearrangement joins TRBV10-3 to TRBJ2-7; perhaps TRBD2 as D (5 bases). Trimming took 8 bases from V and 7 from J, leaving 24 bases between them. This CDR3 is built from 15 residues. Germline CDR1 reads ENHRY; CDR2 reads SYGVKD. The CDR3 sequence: CAIGPPEAPSGEQYF. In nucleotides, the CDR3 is TGTGCCATCGGCCCTCCAGAGGCCCCCTCGGGAGAGCAGTACTTC.

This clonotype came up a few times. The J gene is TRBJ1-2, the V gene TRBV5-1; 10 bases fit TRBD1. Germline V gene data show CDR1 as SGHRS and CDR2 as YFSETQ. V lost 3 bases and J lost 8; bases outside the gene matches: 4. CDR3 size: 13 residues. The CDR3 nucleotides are TGCGCCAGCAGCTGGGACAGGGGAGGAGGCTACACCTTC. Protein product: CASSWDRGGGYTF.

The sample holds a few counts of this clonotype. As DNA, the CDR3 is TGCGCCAGCAGCCAAGATTTAGGCCCAGGGACGGAAAAACTGTTTTTT. Its translation: CASSQDLGPGTEKLFF. V and J are TRBV4-1 and TRBJ1-4; perhaps TRBD1 as D (5 bases). Germline CDR1 and CDR2: MGHRA and YSYEKL. V was trimmed by 0 bases and J by 8 bases, leaving 16 bases between them. The length of the CDR3 is 16 residues.

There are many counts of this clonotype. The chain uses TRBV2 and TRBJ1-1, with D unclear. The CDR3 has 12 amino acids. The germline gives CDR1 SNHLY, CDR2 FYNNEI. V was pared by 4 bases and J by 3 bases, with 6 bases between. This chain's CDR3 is CASSVVDTEAFF. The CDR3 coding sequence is TGTGCCAGCAGTGTGGTTGACACTGAAGCTTTCTTT.

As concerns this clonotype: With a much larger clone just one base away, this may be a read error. The CDR3 DNA reads TGTGCCAGCAGCGCGACACAGGGGGGGGAGCAGTACTTC. Translated, it gives CASSATQGGEQYF. This chain links TRBV9 with TRBJ2-7, with D possibly TRBD1 on 8 matching bases. Trimming took 3 bases from V and 7 from J, leaving 14 bases between them. This CDR3 contains 13 residues. CDR1 SGDLS and CDR2 YYNGEE come from the germline V gene.

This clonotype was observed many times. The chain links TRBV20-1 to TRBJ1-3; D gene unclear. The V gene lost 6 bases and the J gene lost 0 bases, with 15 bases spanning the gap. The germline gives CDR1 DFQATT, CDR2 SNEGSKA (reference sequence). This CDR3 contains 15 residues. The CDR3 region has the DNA TGCAGTGCCGTTCAGTGGGCTAGCTCTGGAAACACCATATATTTT. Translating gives CSAVQWASSGNTIYF.

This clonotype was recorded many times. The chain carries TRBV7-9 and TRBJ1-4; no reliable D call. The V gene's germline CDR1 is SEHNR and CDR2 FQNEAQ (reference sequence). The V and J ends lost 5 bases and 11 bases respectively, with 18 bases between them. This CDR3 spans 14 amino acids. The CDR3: CASSPLSTGIKLFF. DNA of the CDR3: TGTGCCAGCAGCCCGCTGTCTACGGGGATCAAACTGTTTTTT.

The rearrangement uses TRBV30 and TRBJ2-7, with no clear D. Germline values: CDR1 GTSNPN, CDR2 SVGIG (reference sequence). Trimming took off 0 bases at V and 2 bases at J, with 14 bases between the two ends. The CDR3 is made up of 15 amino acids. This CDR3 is CAWSVGTVITYEQYF. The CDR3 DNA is TGTGCCTGGAGTGTAGGAACAGTGATAACCTACGAGCAGTACTTC. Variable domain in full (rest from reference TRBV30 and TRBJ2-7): SQTIHQWPATLVQPVGSPLSLECTVEGTSNPNLYWYRQAAGRGLQLLFYSVGIGQISSEVPQNLSASRPQDRQFILSSKKLLLSDSGFYLCAWSVGTVITYEQYFGPGTRLTVT.

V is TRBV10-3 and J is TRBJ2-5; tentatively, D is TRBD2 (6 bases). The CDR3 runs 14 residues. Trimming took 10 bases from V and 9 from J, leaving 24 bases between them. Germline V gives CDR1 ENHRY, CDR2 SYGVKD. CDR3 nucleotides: TGTGCCAGCGGGGCAGGGTCGTCAGTGGAGGCCCAGTACTTC. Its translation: CASGAGSSVEAQYF.

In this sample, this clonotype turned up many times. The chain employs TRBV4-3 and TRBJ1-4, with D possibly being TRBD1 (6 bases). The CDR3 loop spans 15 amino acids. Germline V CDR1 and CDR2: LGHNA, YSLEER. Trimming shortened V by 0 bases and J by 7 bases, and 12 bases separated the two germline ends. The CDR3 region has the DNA TGCGCCAGCAGCCAAGATCGCGCAGGGGCTGAAAAACTGTTTTTT. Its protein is CASSQDRAGAEKLFF.

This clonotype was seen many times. The CDR3 sequence is CASSGDRGSRSEAFF. Here the CDR3 DNA reads TGTGCCAGCAGCGGGGACAGGGGGTCGAGGTCTGAAGCTTTCTTT. This sequence joins TRBV5-4 and TRBJ1-1, with TRBD1 matching over 11 bases. The germline CDR1 and CDR2 sequences are SGHNT and YYREEE (reference sequence). There are 15 residues in the CDR3. Trimming removed 4 bases from V and 6 bases from J; junction bases left unmatched: 8.

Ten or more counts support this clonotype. In DNA form, the CDR3 reads TGTGCCAGCAAACAATCCGGGACAGGTGGCTACACCTTC. Amino acid sequence: CASKQSGTGGYTF. The gene calls are TRBV25-1 and TRBJ1-2; TRBD1 matches at 8 bases. Per germline, CDR1 MGHDK and CDR2 SYGVNS. The V gene end was trimmed by 7 bases and the J gene end by 7 bases; junction bases not matched to a gene: 8. The CDR3 totals 13 residues.

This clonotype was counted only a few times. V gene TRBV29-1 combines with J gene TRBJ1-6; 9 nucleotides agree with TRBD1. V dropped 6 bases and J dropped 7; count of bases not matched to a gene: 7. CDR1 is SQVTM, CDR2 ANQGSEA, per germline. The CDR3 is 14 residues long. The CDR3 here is CSVPRDRVNSPLHF. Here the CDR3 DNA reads TGCAGCGTCCCCCGGGACAGGGTAAATTCACCCCTCCACTTT.

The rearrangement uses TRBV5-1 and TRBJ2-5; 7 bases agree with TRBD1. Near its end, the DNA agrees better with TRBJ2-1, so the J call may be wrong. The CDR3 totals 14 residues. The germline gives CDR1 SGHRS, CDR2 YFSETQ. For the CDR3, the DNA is TGCGCCAGCAGCTTGGGAAGGGGGCAAGAGACCCAGTTCTTC. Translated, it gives CASSLGRGQETQFF.

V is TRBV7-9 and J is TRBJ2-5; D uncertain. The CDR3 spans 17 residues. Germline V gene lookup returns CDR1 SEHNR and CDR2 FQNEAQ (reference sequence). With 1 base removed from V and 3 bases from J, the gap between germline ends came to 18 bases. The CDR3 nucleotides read TGTGCCAGCAGCTTAGGTGGACCAGGATTAATCAAAGAGACCCAGTACTTC. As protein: CASSLGGPGLIKETQYF.

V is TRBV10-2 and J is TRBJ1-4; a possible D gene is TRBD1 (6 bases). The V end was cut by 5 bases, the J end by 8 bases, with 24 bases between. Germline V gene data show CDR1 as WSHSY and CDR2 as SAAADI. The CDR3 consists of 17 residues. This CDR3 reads CASSHPLQGLLQEKLFF. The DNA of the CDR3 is TGCGCCAGCAGTCACCCCCTACAGGGTCTCTTACAAGAAAAACTGTTTTTT.

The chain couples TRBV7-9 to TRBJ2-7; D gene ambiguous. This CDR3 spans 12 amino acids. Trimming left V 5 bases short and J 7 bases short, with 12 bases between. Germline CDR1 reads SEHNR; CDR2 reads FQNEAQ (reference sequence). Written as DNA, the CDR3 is TGTGCCAGCAGCCCGCCAATGGGTGAGCAGTACTTC. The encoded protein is CASSPPMGEQYF.

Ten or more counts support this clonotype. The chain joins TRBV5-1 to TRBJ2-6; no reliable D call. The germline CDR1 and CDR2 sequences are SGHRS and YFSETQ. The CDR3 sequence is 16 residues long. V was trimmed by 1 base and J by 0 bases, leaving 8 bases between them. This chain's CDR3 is CASSLTANSGANVLTF. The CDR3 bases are TGCGCCAGCAGCTTGACGGCGAACTCTGGGGCCAACGTCCTGACTTTC.

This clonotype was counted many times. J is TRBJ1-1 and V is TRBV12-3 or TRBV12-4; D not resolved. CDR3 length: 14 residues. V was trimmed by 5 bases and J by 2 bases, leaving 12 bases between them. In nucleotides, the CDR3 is TGTGCCAGCAGTCCCCCGGCCGGAAACACTGAAGCTTTCTTT. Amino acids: CASSPPAGNTEAFF.

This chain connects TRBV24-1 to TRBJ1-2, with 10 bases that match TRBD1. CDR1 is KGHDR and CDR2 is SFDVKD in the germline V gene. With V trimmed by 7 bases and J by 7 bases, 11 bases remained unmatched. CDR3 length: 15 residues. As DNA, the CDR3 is TGTGCCACCAGCGGATTGACAGGGGGCGCAGGTGGCTACACCTTC. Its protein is CATSGLTGGAGGYTF.

For the CDR3, the DNA is TGTGCCAGCGGTGGTGTAGCGGGAGCCTACGAGCAGTACTTC. It specifies CASGGVAGAYEQYF. The chain carries TRBV6-1 and TRBJ2-7; 9 nucleotides align to TRBD2. The junction had 7 bases not matched to a gene; V was cut back by 8 bases and J by 2 bases. Per germline, CDR1 MNHNS and CDR2 SASEGT. The CDR3 contains 14 residues.

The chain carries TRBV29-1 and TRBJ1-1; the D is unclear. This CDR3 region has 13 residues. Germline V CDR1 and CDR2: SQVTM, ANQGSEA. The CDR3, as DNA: TGCAGTATTACCGCACAACCGAACACTGAAGCTTTCTTT. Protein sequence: CSITAQPNTEAFF.

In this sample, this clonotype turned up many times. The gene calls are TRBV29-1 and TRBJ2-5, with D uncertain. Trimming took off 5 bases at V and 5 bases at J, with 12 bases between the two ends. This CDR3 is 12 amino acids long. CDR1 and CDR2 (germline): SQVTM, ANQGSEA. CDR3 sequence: CSVRSSLETQYF. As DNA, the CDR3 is TGCAGCGTTAGGAGCTCGCTGGAGACCCAGTACTTC.

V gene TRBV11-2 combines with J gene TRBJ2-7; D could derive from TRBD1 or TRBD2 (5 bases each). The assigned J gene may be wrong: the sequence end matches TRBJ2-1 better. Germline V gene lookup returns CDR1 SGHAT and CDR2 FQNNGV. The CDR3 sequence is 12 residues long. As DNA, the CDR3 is TGTGCCAGCAGACAGACCGGGGCCGAGCAGTTCTTC. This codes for CASRQTGAEQFF.

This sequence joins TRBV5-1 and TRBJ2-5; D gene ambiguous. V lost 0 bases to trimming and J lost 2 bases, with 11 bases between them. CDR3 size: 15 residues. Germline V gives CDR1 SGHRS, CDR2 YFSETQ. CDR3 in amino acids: CASSLAGPVQETQYF. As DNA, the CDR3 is TGCGCCAGCAGCTTGGCGGGCCCGGTGCAAGAGACCCAGTACTTC.